This TCR beta chain was recorded in a study of cytomegalovirus exposure and HLA in healthy donors. The PCR had 60 Vbeta and 13 Jbeta primers. Sequenced by immunoSEQ multiplex PCR; TCRdb stores in-frame clones only, minus some. The sample records under 200,000 clones, about 81% being singletons. There are a few counts of this clone. V was shortened by 7 bases and J by 5 bases, with 14 bases between the two germline ends. The CDR3 runs to 13 residues. CDR1 LNHDA and CDR2 SQIVND come from the germline V gene (reference sequence). The receptor's source is a woman aged 18-29 years in good health and CMV-seronegative. Sequencing was performed on PBMCs. V and J are TRBV19 and TRBJ1-1; possible D gene TRBD1, 5 bases. This CDR3 reads CASNQGIPTEAFF. DNA of the CDR3: TGTGCCAGTAACCAGGGTATACCTACTGAAGCTTTCTTT.